This T cell receptor (beta chain) derives from a study of shared clonotypes between healthy human individuals. V lost 2 bases, J lost 5 bases, and 9 bases lay in between. Germline V gene sequence: CDR1 SQVTM, CDR2 ANQGSEA. This CDR3 spans 12 amino acids. As to this clone: Its antigen remains unknown. The same CDR3 arises from other DNA sequences in this sample as well.

Measured with immunoSEQ multiplex PCR; TCRdb has only the in-frame clones, and not every one. Here the sample spans roughly 640,000 clones, approximately 79% being singletons. General observations from the study: Across a few donors, naive CD4 shared roughly 5.1%, naive CD8 under 4%, memory CD4 2% to 2.5%, memory CD8 around 0.36%.

The sequencing input was memory CD4+ T cells sorted from blood. Subset noted: CD45RA-negative fraction. The chain couples TRBV29-1 to TRBJ2-5; no reliable D call. This clonotype was obtained from a woman under 40 in good health. Here the CDR3 reads CSVERVGETQYF. CDR3 bases: TGCAGCGTTGAAAGGGTCGGGGAGACCCAGTACTTC.